This T cell receptor (beta chain) comes out of a study of response to subunit inactivated influenza vaccine. General study results and limits: That few new T cells are recruited by each seasonal influenza vaccination was the authors' suggestion.

TCRdb re-called the RT-PCR reads through MiXCR, storing one row per CDR3 protein. The sample has more than 700,000 distinct CDR3 sequences; 21% are singletons. Worth noting for this clonotype: Its antigen is unknown.

The sequence derives from a man aged 50-60 years who received an inactivated influenza vaccine. Sequencing was performed on PBMCs from blood, taken more than 4 days after vaccination.

CDR3 sequence (DNA): TGTGCCACCAGTGATCGGACAAATCAAGAGACCCAGTACTTC. Translating it yields CATSDRTNQETQYF. The J gene is TRBJ2-5, the V gene TRBV24-1; TRBD1 is a possible D gene (5 bases). The germline gives CDR1 KGHDR, CDR2 SFDVKD. V shed 3 bases and J shed 2 bases, with 9 bases lying between them. The CDR3 runs to 14 residues.